These 12 T cell receptor beta chains were all obtained from the same sample, sequenced in a study of CD8 T cells in ankylosing spondylitis. General observations from the study: Roughly eight highly homologous variants made up a TCR beta motif that seemed to typify ankylosing spondylitis blood.

MiXCR, run by TCRdb on the 5' RACE reads, gives a single entry per CDR3 protein. Here the sample spans some 840,000 distinct CDR3 sequences, 12% being singletons. These receptors are not linked to any known antigen. Sequencing was carried out using blood, either unsorted or a sorted T cell fraction (not recorded which). The receptor set was obtained from a male donor with ankylosing spondylitis.

This rearrangement joins TRBV20-1 to TRBJ2-7; perhaps TRBD2 as D (6 bases). The V end was cut by 0 bases, the J end by 3 bases, with 12 bases between. Germline loops: CDR1 DFQATT, CDR2 SNEGSKA (reference sequence). This CDR3 region has 14 residues. The CDR3 DNA is TGCAGTGCTAGAGATCCAGCGGGCGTCTACGAGCAGTACTTC. It yields the protein CSARDPAGVYEQYF.

This clonotype came up a few times. This sequence joins TRBV29-1 and TRBJ1-1; D possibly corresponds to TRBD1 (5 bases). Trimming stripped 4 bases from V and 7 bases from J, with 19 bases between. The CDR3 covers 14 residues. The germline V gene encodes CDR1 SQVTM and CDR2 ANQGSEA. Written as DNA, the CDR3 is TGCAGCGTTGGATTCCTTGCGCAGGGAGGTGAAGCTTTCTTT. It encodes CSVGFLAQGGEAFF. Supplemented by reference TRBV29-1 and TRBJ1-1, the full variable domain reads SAVISQKPSRDICQRGTSLTIQCQVDSQVTMMFWYRQQPGQSLTLIATANQGSEATYESGFVIDKFPISRPNLTFSTLTVSNMSPEDSSIYLCSVGFLAQGGEAFFGQGTRLTVV.

This clonotype was counted a few times. This sequence joins TRBV20-1 and TRBJ1-1; 7 bases match TRBD1. The CDR3 runs to 13 residues. After removal of 5 bases from V and 1 base from J, the junction contained 4 bases not matched to a gene. In germline, CDR1 is DFQATT, CDR2 SNEGSKA (reference sequence). The CDR3 spells CSAGQVTNTEAFF. The CDR3 nucleotides read TGCAGTGCTGGACAGGTTACGAACACTGAAGCTTTCTTT.

This clonotype was picked up a small number of times. This chain links TRBV5-1 with TRBJ1-1; a possible D gene is TRBD1 (5 bases). The germline gives CDR1 SGHRS, CDR2 YFSETQ. Trimming took 9 bases from V and 1 from J, leaving 16 bases between them. The length of the CDR3 is 14 residues. The CDR3 loop reads CATSNGASNTEAFF. The CDR3 region has the DNA TGCGCCACCTCAAACGGGGCCTCGAACACTGAAGCTTTCTTT. Looking up the rest from reference TRBV5-1 and TRBJ1-1 gives the full variable domain: KAGVTQTPRYLIKTRGQQVTLSCSPISGHRSVSWYQQTPGQGLQFLFEYFSETQRNKGNFPGRFSGRQFSNSRSEMNVSTLELGDSALYLCATSNGASNTEAFFGQGTRLTVV.

The V call is TRBV4-2, the J call TRBJ2-2, with D possibly matching TRBD2 (7 bases). The CDR3 runs to 17 residues. Germline assignment: CDR1 LGHNA and CDR2 YNFKEQ. Trimming removed 3 bases from V and 7 bases from J, with 21 bases in between. The CDR3 region has the DNA TGTGCCAGCAGCCACCAAGATGGGGGGGGCGCCGGCGGGGAGCTGTTTTTT. This translates into CASSHQDGGGAGGELFF.

The rearrangement joins TRBV28 to TRBJ2-7, with D possibly TRBD2 on 6 matching bases. The V gene lost 5 bases and the J gene lost 10 bases, with 15 bases spanning the gap. The CDR3 has 12 amino acids. The V gene's germline CDR1 is MDHEN and CDR2 SYDVKM. CDR3 coding DNA: TGTGCCAGCAGTCCCCCGGGACTTCGCCAGTACTTC. It codes for CASSPPGLRQYF. Supplemented by reference TRBV28 and TRBJ2-7, the full variable domain reads DVKVTQSSRYLVKRTGEKVFLECVQDMDHENMFWYRQDPGLGLRLIYFSYDVKMKEKGDIPEGYSVSREKKERFSLILESASTNQTSMYLCASSPPGLRQYFGPGTRLTVT.

The rearrangement joins TRBV15 to TRBJ2-3, with 12 bases lining up with TRBD2. The CDR3 runs 17 residues. Trimming cost V 3 bases and J 4 bases; bases outside gene matches: 8. From germline, CDR1 is LNHNV and CDR2 YYDKDF (reference sequence). CDR3 protein: CATSRAKTSGSSDTQYF. CDR3 nucleotides: TGTGCCACCAGCAGGGCCAAGACTAGCGGGAGTTCAGATACGCAGTATTTT.

There are many counts of this clonotype. This chain joins TRBV29-1 and TRBJ2-7; D tentatively reads TRBD1 or TRBD2 (5 bases each). Germline assignment: CDR1 SQVTM and CDR2 ANQGSEA. V was pared by 3 bases and J by 6 bases, with 9 bases between. The CDR3 loop spans 11 amino acids. The CDR3 nucleotides read TGCAGCGTTGAGGGACCTCTCGAGCAGTACTTC. Amino acid sequence: CSVEGPLEQYF.

This clonotype was seen repeatedly, ten times or more. Here the CDR3 reads CSAWGLGGRANEQFF. Written as DNA, the CDR3 is TGCAGTGCTTGGGGGTTGGGGGGACGCGCCAATGAGCAGTTCTTC. The gene calls are TRBV20-1 and TRBJ2-1; a possible D gene is TRBD2 (6 bases). Germline V lookup: CDR1 DFQATT, CDR2 SNEGSKA (reference sequence). Trimming shortened V by 5 bases and J by 6 bases, and 20 bases separated the two germline ends. CDR3 length: 15 amino acids.

There are a few counts of this clonotype. Here the CDR3 reads CASSYSPATQETQYF. CDR3 in DNA: TGTGCCAGCAGTTACTCACCGGCGACACAAGAGACCCAGTACTTC. This chain links TRBV6-5 with TRBJ2-5, with no clear D. Germline values: CDR1 MNHEY, CDR2 SVGAGI. This CDR3 contains 15 residues. V dropped 0 bases and J dropped 2 bases, with 10 bases sitting between them.

The J gene is TRBJ1-6, the V gene TRBV9, with D unclear. The CDR3 is 14 amino acids. CDR1 SGDLS and CDR2 YYNGEE come from the germline V gene. V lost 3 bases, J lost 9 bases, and 13 bases lay in between. CDR3 DNA: TGTGCCAGCAGCGCCCTAGAGCGGTCTTCACCCCTCCACTTT. Amino acid sequence: CASSALERSSPLHF.

This clonotype showed up just a few times. This sequence joins TRBV20-1 and TRBJ1-2, with a tentative D call TRBD1 (5 bases). The CDR3 has 16 amino acids. The V and J ends lost 0 bases and 4 bases respectively, with 18 bases between them. Germline CDR1 DFQATT, CDR2 SNEGSKA (reference sequence). The CDR3 bases are TGCAGTGCTAGAGATCGGGGAAAAGCTAGGGGCTATGGCTACACCTTC. It yields the protein CSARDRGKARGYGYTF.